The entry below gives a single T cell receptor (beta chain) sequence along with its context. The sample originates from a study of blood T cell repertoires in COVID-19. Looking at the study overall: Whether acute or convalescent, the COVID-19 samples came from the United States, Italy and Spain.

Germline loops: CDR1 MNHEY, CDR2 SVGAGI. V was pared by 8 bases and J by 1 base, with 11 bases between. This CDR3 is built from 13 residues. Profiled with immunoSEQ multiplex PCR; TCRdb holds only in-frame clones, not every one. The repertoire holds approximately 110,000 clones, with around 83% as singletons. Source material: peripheral blood. The rearrangement links TRBV6-5 to TRBJ1-1; D may be TRBD1 (6 bases). This clonotype was sampled from a woman of 80 years or more with acute or convalescent COVID-19. CDR3 residues: CASDRDKNTEAFF. The CDR3 region has the DNA TGTGCCAGCGACCGGGACAAGAACACTGAAGCTTTCTTT.